This T cell receptor (beta chain) originates from a study of blood T cells in healthy people across ages. Notes on the study in general: Long-lived donors had more naive CD4+ cells and higher diversity than aged donors.

The length of the CDR3 is 18 residues. Unmatched junction bases numbered 13, after V lost 4 bases and J lost 1 base. A word on this clonotype: Its antigen is undetermined.

With a J-beta primer mix and a sample-barcoded 5' primer, a second PCR ran 7 to 11 cycles. TCRdb re-analysed the 5' RACE reads in MiXCR, keeping a single row per CDR3 protein. The repertoire holds about a million distinct CDR3 sequences, with 51% as singletons. The clonotype comes from a woman aged 60 to 75 in good health. The chain is built from TRBV12-3 or TRBV12-4 and TRBJ2-3, with 8 bases identical to TRBD2. Sequences were obtained from blood. The CDR3 loop reads CASSYTPFGGDGTDTQYF. For the CDR3, the DNA is TGTGCCAGCAGTTACACCCCTTTCGGGGGGGATGGCACAGATACGCAGTATTTT.